The 14 T cell receptor beta chains reported below all come from one sample, sequenced in a study of blood T cells in healthy people across ages. The use of a sample-barcoded 5' primer and a J-beta primer mix characterized a second PCR of roughly 7 to 11 cycles. TCRdb re-called the 5' RACE reads through MiXCR, storing one row per CDR3 protein. The profile shows fewer than 900,000 distinct CDR3 sequences, 49% of them singletons. The sample taken for sequencing was blood. These receptors all stem from a woman aged 60 to 75 in good health.

This clonotype was counted a few times. The CDR3 spells CASSVPRGKTEAFF. The CDR3 DNA reads TGTGCCAGCAGCGTCCCCAGGGGAAAGACTGAAGCTTTCTTT. V usage is TRBV2 and J usage is TRBJ1-1; D perhaps matches TRBD1 (6 bases). Germline CDR1 and CDR2: SNHLY and FYNNEI. The CDR3 covers 14 residues. V lost 6 bases and J lost 5, with 16 bases in between.

This clonotype has more than one count but fewer than ten. The V call is TRBV7-9, the J call TRBJ2-7, with 7 bases identical to TRBD2. Trimming at V came to 5 bases and at J to 2 bases, leaving 9 bases not matched to a gene. Germline V gene lookup returns CDR1 SEHNR and CDR2 FQNEAQ (reference sequence). This CDR3 is 15 amino acids long. The chain's CDR3 is CASSGAAGVAYEQYF. CDR3 in DNA: TGTGCCAGCAGCGGAGCGGCGGGAGTCGCCTACGAGCAGTACTTC.

Only one count was recorded for this clonotype. The chain couples TRBV6-2 or TRBV6-3 to TRBJ2-7; 9 nucleotides align to TRBD1. Trimming took 1 base from V and 1 from J; bases not matched to a gene: 2. Germline-derived CDR1 and CDR2 are MNHEY and SVGEGT. This CDR3 region has 15 residues. Written as DNA, the CDR3 is TGTGCCAGCAGTTACTGGACAGGGGCTTCCTACGAGCAGTACTTC. Protein: CASSYWTGASYEQYF.

V is TRBV27 and J is TRBJ2-7, with a tentative D call TRBD1 (6 bases). This CDR3 comprises 12 residues. Trimming took off 1 base at V and 12 bases at J, with 13 bases between the two ends. The germline CDR1 and CDR2 sequences are MNHEY and SMNVEV (reference sequence). CDR3 DNA sequence: TGTGCCAGCAGTTTATTACAGGGTCCCCTGTACTTC. It yields the protein CASSLLQGPLYF.

This clonotype has only a few counts. The V gene is TRBV6-5, the J gene TRBJ2-7, with 12 bases identical to TRBD2. The CDR3 consists of 14 residues. The J segment lost 7 bases and the V segment lost 5 bases, leaving 6 bases of the junction unmatched. CDR1 is MNHEY, CDR2 SVGAGI, per germline. The CDR3 sequence: CASSQLAGGGEQYF. Written as DNA, the CDR3 is TGTGCCAGCAGTCAACTAGCGGGAGGTGGAGAGCAGTACTTC.

This CDR3 is CSARDVGLAGLNGAPSSYEQYF. For the CDR3, the DNA is TGCAGTGCTAGAGATGTAGGACTAGCGGGCCTAAACGGGGCCCCAAGTTCCTACGAGCAGTACTTC. The J gene is TRBJ2-5, the V gene TRBV20-1, with TRBD2 matching over 11 bases. The DNA end is a closer match to TRBJ2-7, so the J assignment may be wrong. CDR1 and CDR2 from the germline V gene are DFQATT and SNEGSKA (reference sequence). The CDR3 runs 22 residues.

The genes are TRBV20-1 and TRBJ2-2, with D unresolved. Trimming stripped 3 bases from V and 5 bases from J, with 13 bases between. Germline V gene lookup returns CDR1 DFQATT and CDR2 SNEGSKA (reference sequence). The CDR3 is 14 residues long. DNA of the CDR3: TGCAGTGCTAGGGCCCACTACTCAACCGGGGAGCTGTTTTTT. Translating it yields CSARAHYSTGELFF.

This clonotype was detected only a few times. The rearrangement links TRBV10-3 to TRBJ2-3; 12 bases fit TRBD2. CDR3 length: 15 amino acids. The junction had 1 base not matched to a gene; V was cut back by 4 bases and J by 2 bases. CDR1 is ENHRY and CDR2 is SYGVKD in the germline V gene. CDR3 bases: TGTGCCATCAGTGGACTAGCGGGAGTCACAGATACGCAGTATTTT. It yields the protein CAISGLAGVTDTQYF.

The CDR3 DNA reads TGTGCCAGCAGCCACGGACAGGGTAGCAATGAGCAGTTCTTC. Amino acids: CASSHGQGSNEQFF. The chain employs TRBV3-1 and TRBJ2-1, with 8 bases aligning to TRBD1. The CDR3 contains 14 residues. From germline, CDR1 is LGHDT and CDR2 YNNKEL (reference sequence). V lost 3 bases to trimming and J lost 6 bases; unmatched junction nucleotides: 4.

This clonotype was seen a few times. The J gene is TRBJ2-7, the V gene TRBV28; no reliable D call. The V gene's germline CDR1 is MDHEN and CDR2 SYDVKM. V gave up 1 base and J gave up 0 bases, with 10 bases separating them. The CDR3 sequence is 15 residues long. Here the CDR3 DNA reads TGTGCCAGCAGTTTATTGCGCGGCAGCTCCTACGAGCAGTACTTC. Protein sequence: CASSLLRGSSYEQYF.

The rearrangement uses TRBV4-1 and TRBJ2-4; 14 positions match TRBD2. J gave up 4 bases and V 5 bases, and 22 bases lay outside the gene matches. The CDR3 is made up of 22 amino acids. The germline V gene has CDR1 MGHRA and CDR2 YSYEKL. The CDR3 reads CASSSPGTSGSGVYGPKNIQYF. The DNA for the CDR3 is TGCGCCAGCAGCTCCCCCGGGACTAGCGGGAGCGGTGTCTACGGGCCTAAAAACATTCAGTACTTC.

This sequence joins TRBV29-1 and TRBJ1-2, with D unclear. Trimming pared 6 bases from V and 2 bases from J, leaving 16 bases between. Germline V gene lookup returns CDR1 SQVTM and CDR2 ANQGSEA. The CDR3 has 14 amino acids. The CDR3 DNA reads as TGCAGCGTGGGTCGACGCCTGACAAACTATGGCTACACCTTC. As protein: CSVGRRLTNYGYTF. Complete variable domain (other parts from reference TRBV29-1 and TRBJ1-2): SAVISQKPSRDICQRGTSLTIQCQVDSQVTMMFWYRQQPGQSLTLIATANQGSEATYESGFVIDKFPISRPNLTFSTLTVSNMSPEDSSIYLCSVGRRLTNYGYTFGSGTRLTVV.

This clonotype was detected ten times or more. CDR3 sequence reads: CATAKIANEKLFF. As DNA, the CDR3 is TGTGCCACCGCCAAGATAGCTAATGAAAAACTGTTTTTT. The V gene is TRBV7-2, the J gene TRBJ1-4; D remains ambiguous. The V gene's germline CDR1 is SGHTA and CDR2 FQGNSA. The CDR3 covers 13 residues. With 10 bases removed from V and 3 bases from J, the gap between germline ends came to 12 bases.

This rearrangement joins TRBV3-1 to TRBJ2-1; the match to TRBD2 covers 13 bases. The end of the DNA fits TRBJ2-7 better, so the J call may be wrong. The CDR3 has 20 amino acids. The germline V gene encodes CDR1 LGHDT and CDR2 YNNKEL (reference sequence). CDR3 nucleotide sequence: TGTGCCAGCAGCCTCGCGGGACGGCGGACTAGCGGGAGCTCCTACAATGAGCAGTACTTC. Translation gives CASSLAGRRTSGSSYNEQYF.